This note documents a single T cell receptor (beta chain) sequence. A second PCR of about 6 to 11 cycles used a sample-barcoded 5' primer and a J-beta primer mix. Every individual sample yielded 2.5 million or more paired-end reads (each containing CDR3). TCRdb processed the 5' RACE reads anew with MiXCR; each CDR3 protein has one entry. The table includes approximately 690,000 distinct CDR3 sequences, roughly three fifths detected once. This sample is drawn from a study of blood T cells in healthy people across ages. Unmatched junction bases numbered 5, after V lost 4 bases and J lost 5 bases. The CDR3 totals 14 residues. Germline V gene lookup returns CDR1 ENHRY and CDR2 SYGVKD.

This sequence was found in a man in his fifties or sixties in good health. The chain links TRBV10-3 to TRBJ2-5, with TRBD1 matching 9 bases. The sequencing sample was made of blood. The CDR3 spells CAISGGTGKETQYF. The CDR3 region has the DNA TGTGCCATCAGTGGGGGGACAGGGAAGGAGACCCAGTACTTC.